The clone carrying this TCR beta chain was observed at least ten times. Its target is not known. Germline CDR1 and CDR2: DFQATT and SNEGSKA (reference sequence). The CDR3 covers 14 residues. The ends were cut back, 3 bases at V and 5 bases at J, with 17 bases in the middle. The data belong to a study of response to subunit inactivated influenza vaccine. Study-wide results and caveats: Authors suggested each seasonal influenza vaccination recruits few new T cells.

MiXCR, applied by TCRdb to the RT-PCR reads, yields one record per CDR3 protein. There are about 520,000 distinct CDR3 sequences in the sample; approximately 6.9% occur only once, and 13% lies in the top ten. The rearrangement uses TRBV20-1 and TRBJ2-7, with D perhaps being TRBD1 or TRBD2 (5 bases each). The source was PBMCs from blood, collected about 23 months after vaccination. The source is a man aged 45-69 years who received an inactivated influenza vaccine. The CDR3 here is CSARTGTTIHEQYF. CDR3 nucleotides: TGCAGTGCTAGGACCGGGACCACCATCCACGAGCAGTACTTC.